The 21 T cell receptor beta chains listed next were all sequenced from one sample in a study of T cell responses to AZD1222 COVID-19 vaccine. The data were produced by immunoSEQ multiplex PCR, yet TCRdb's version contains in-frame clones alone and is incomplete. The data hold around 79,000 clones, with about 87% observed a single time. The sequenced sample was peripheral blood, obtained on day 0 of AZD1222 vaccination. All receptors come from an adult in good health.

The chain couples TRBV12-5 to TRBJ2-7, with D uncertain. With 9 bases removed from V and 6 bases from J, the gap between germline ends came to 9 bases. The CDR3 contains 10 residues. Germline-derived CDR1 and CDR2 are LGHNT and FRNRAP. The CDR3 protein is CASPVPEQYF. Written as DNA, the CDR3 is TGTGCTAGCCCAGTTCCCGAGCAGTACTTC.

The V gene is TRBV9, the J gene TRBJ2-7, with 7 nucleotides matching TRBD2. CDR1 and CDR2 (germline): SGDLS, YYNGEE. J was trimmed by 5 bases and V by 1 base; bases with no gene match: 9. The CDR3 extends over 15 amino acids. DNA of the CDR3: TGTGCCAGCAGCGTATCGGGGAGGGCCGGGGACGAGCAGTACTTC. It specifies CASSVSGRAGDEQYF.

J is TRBJ2-7 and V is TRBV7-9, with a tentative D call TRBD1 (6 bases). The V and J ends lost 5 bases and 2 bases respectively, with 13 bases between them. The CDR3 length is 14 residues. CDR1 is SEHNR and CDR2 is FQNEAQ in the germline V gene (reference sequence). CDR3 in amino acids: CASSKRQDPYEQYF. The CDR3 DNA follows: TGTGCCAGCAGCAAACGACAGGATCCCTACGAGCAGTACTTC.

The chain joins TRBV7-3 to TRBJ2-2; either TRBD1 or TRBD2 may supply D (5 bases each). Trimming removed 3 bases from V and 4 bases from J, with 6 bases in between. CDR1 and CDR2 from the germline V gene are SGHTA and FQGTGA. The CDR3 length is 13 residues. The CDR3 DNA reads TGTGCCAGCAGCTTTGGGGGCACCGGGGAGCTGTTTTTT. It yields the protein CASSFGGTGELFF.

V gene TRBV4-1 combines with J gene TRBJ1-2, with D unclear. Germline V gene lookup returns CDR1 MGHRA and CDR2 YSYEKL. There are 13 residues in the CDR3. Trimming shortened V by 3 bases and J by 3 bases, and 8 bases separated the two germline ends. The CDR3 region is CASSHGRDYGYTF. In DNA, the CDR3 is TGCGCCAGCAGCCATGGACGGGACTATGGCTACACCTTC.

This chain joins TRBV5-1 and TRBJ1-3, with 7 positions matching TRBD1. V lost 3 bases to trimming and J lost 2 bases; unmatched junction nucleotides: 5. The CDR3 spans 15 residues. Germline V gene data show CDR1 as SGHRS and CDR2 as YFSETQ. The CDR3 region has the DNA TGCGCCAGCAGCTGGACCGGGACAGCTGGAAACACCATATATTTT. Its protein product is CASSWTGTAGNTIYF.

The chain carries TRBV9 and TRBJ2-2; D may correspond to TRBD1 or TRBD2 (5 bases each). This CDR3 is 15 amino acids long. Per germline, CDR1 SGDLS and CDR2 YYNGEE. With 0 bases removed from V and 4 bases from J, the gap between germline ends came to 10 bases. CDR3 residues: CASSVDTGGTGELFF. In nucleotides, the CDR3 is TGTGCCAGCAGCGTAGACACTGGGGGCACCGGGGAGCTGTTTTTT. Complete variable domain (other parts from reference TRBV9 and TRBJ2-2): DSGVTQTPKHLITATGQRVTLRCSPRSGDLSVYWYQQSLDQGLQFLIQYYNGEERAKGNILERFSAQQFPDLHSELNLSSLELGDSALYFCASSVDTGGTGELFFGEGSRLTVL.

The gene calls are TRBV18 and TRBJ2-7; 7 bases fit TRBD2. The ends lost 2 bases at V and 2 bases at J; junction bases unmatched: 6. This CDR3 region has 15 residues. The germline V gene encodes CDR1 KGHSH and CDR2 LQKENI. CDR3 DNA: TGTGCCAGCTCACCAGTAGGCGGGGGTCCCTACGAGCAGTACTTC. It translates to CASSPVGGGPYEQYF.

V gene TRBV29-1 combines with J gene TRBJ1-1; 8 bases agree with TRBD1. V shed 6 bases and J 8 bases; nucleotides not matched to a gene: 5. CDR3 length equals 11 residues. Germline CDR1 SQVTM, CDR2 ANQGSEA. The DNA of the CDR3 is TGCAGCGTCGTCACAGGGGGAGAAGCTTTCTTT. It is translated as CSVVTGGEAFF.

The gene calls are TRBV2 and TRBJ2-5; possibly TRBD1 or TRBD2 for D (5 bases each). This CDR3 has 13 amino acids. V gave up 6 bases and J gave up 2 bases, with 10 bases separating them. CDR1 and CDR2 (germline): SNHLY, FYNNEI. The CDR3 nucleotides read TGTGCCAGCAGCAAGGGACGGCAAGAGACCCAGTACTTC. The encoded protein is CASSKGRQETQYF.

The J gene is TRBJ1-1, the V gene TRBV28; D gene unclear. CDR1 and CDR2 (germline): MDHEN, SYDVKM. Trimming took 5 bases from V and 0 from J, leaving 13 bases between them. The CDR3 is 15 residues long. CDR3 amino acids: CASSPTGLMNTEAFF. CDR3 DNA sequence: TGTGCCAGCAGTCCGACCGGGTTAATGAACACTGAAGCTTTCTTT.

The V call is TRBV7-8, the J call TRBJ1-5; TRBD1 matches at 10 bases. This CDR3 has 16 residues. V gave up 1 base and J gave up 5 bases; unmatched junction bases: 5. Germline assignment: CDR1 SGHVS and CDR2 FQNEAQ. The CDR3 reads CASSLGVGTGDQPQHF. The DNA of the CDR3 is TGTGCCAGCAGCTTAGGTGTCGGGACAGGGGATCAGCCCCAGCATTTT. Together with reference TRBV7-8 and TRBJ1-5, the CDR3 gives the full variable domain: GAGVSQSPRYKVAKRGQDVALRCDPISGHVSLFWYQQALGQGPEFLTYFQNEAQLDKSGLPSDRFFAERPEGSVSTLKIQRTQQEDSAVYLCASSLGVGTGDQPQHFGDGTRLSIL.

The chain carries TRBV11-1 and TRBJ2-7, with 11 bases fitting TRBD2. Germline CDR1 is SGHAT and CDR2 is FQDESV (reference sequence). Trimming took 2 bases from V and 6 from J; bases not matched to a gene: 3. This CDR3 comprises 14 residues. CDR3 loop: CASSLTSGSSEQYF. CDR3 sequence (DNA): TGTGCCAGCAGCTTAACTAGCGGGAGTAGCGAGCAGTACTTC.

The CDR3 here is CASSLRQGKETQYF. The CDR3, as DNA: TGCGCCAGCAGCTTGCGACAGGGGAAGGAGACCCAGTACTTC. The chain has TRBV5-1 and TRBJ2-5; 8 nucleotides agree with TRBD1. The CDR3 has 14 amino acids. The germline gives CDR1 SGHRS, CDR2 YFSETQ. Trimming cost V 1 base and J 5 bases; bases outside gene matches: 4. The whole variable domain, filled in from reference TRBV5-1 and TRBJ2-5, reads KAGVTQTPRYLIKTRGQQVTLSCSPISGHRSVSWYQQTPGQGLQFLFEYFSETQRNKGNFPGRFSGRQFSNSRSEMNVSTLELGDSALYLCASSLRQGKETQYFGPGTRLLVL.

This clone has only one observation. The chain recombines TRBV9 with TRBJ1-1; D unclear. Germline V gene lookup returns CDR1 SGDLS and CDR2 YYNGEE. Trimming cost V 1 base and J 1 base, with 5 bases left between them. This CDR3 is 13 amino acids long. The CDR3 region is CASSVKGNTEAFF. The CDR3 nucleotides are TGTGCCAGCAGCGTAAAGGGGAACACTGAAGCTTTCTTT.

This rearrangement joins TRBV14 to TRBJ1-2; a weak D match, TRBD1 (5 bases). This CDR3 is built from 15 residues. Germline CDR1 is SGHDN and CDR2 is FVKESK. The V gene lost 0 bases and the J gene lost 5 bases, with 13 bases spanning the gap. The CDR3 DNA sequence: TGTGCCAGCAGCCAAGATGGGGGAGCCTTATATGGCTACACCTTC. It encodes CASSQDGGALYGYTF.

This clone was seen a single time. CDR3 in DNA: TGTGCCAGCAGTGAAAGGGTAGGGTACGAGCAGTACTTC. Its translation is CASSERVGYEQYF. The chain joins TRBV6-1 to TRBJ2-7; D uncertain. Trimming pared 2 bases from V and 4 bases from J, leaving 9 bases between. The germline V gene encodes CDR1 MNHNS and CDR2 SASEGT. The CDR3 runs 13 residues.

The chain joins TRBV28 to TRBJ1-2; D is ambiguous. Germline CDR1 and CDR2: MDHEN and SYDVKM. Trimming stripped 5 bases from V and 4 bases from J, with 17 bases between. This CDR3 region has 15 residues. This CDR3 is CASSPPDGDTYGYTF. The CDR3 DNA sequence: TGTGCCAGCAGTCCTCCGGACGGCGACACCTATGGCTACACCTTC.

The chain has TRBV2 and TRBJ2-7; TRBD2 might be the D (6 bases). The ends were cut back, 3 bases at V and 5 bases at J, with 11 bases in the middle. CDR3 length equals 13 residues. The germline gives CDR1 SNHLY, CDR2 FYNNEI. CDR3 region: CASSDGGYDEQYF. The CDR3 nucleotides read TGTGCCAGCAGTGATGGAGGGTATGACGAGCAGTACTTC.

The table lists this clone with a count of one. The chain employs TRBV5-1 and TRBJ1-1; tentative D call: TRBD1 (5 bases). Germline V gene sequence: CDR1 SGHRS, CDR2 YFSETQ. This CDR3 has 13 amino acids. V lost 6 bases to trimming and J lost 2 bases, with 11 bases between them. The DNA of the CDR3 is TGCGCCAGCAACCTGGACATCAACACTGAAGCTTTCTTT. It specifies CASNLDINTEAFF.

This clone was observed a single time. This chain connects TRBV28 to TRBJ1-3; D might be TRBD1 (6 bases). CDR3 size: 13 residues. Germline V gene data show CDR1 as MDHEN and CDR2 as SYDVKM. The ends were cut back, 4 bases at V and 2 bases at J, with 6 bases in the middle. CDR3 sequence reads: CASSYRAGNTIYF. CDR3 coding DNA: TGTGCCAGCAGTTACAGGGCTGGAAACACCATATATTTT.